These T cell receptor beta chains were read from a single sample in a study of cytomegalovirus exposure and HLA in healthy donors. TCRdb's copy holds only in-frame clones and misses some; the assay was immunoSEQ multiplex PCR. This repertoire shows hundreds of thousands of clones, about 90% found once; its top ten account for 1.2%. Material: PBMCs. The source is a woman aged 25 to 39 in good health and CMV-seropositive. Both conserved end residues are part of each CDR3. The order of the fields is V gene, D gene, clone size, J gene, CDR3 protein, CDR3 DNA. D genes are given only for firm matches. Clone size is stated in some rows and not others, as once, few, many or a class when expanded.

v_gene: TRBV30; d_gene: .; abundance: once; j_gene: TRBJ1-1; CDR3aa: CAWSRQPNTEAFF; CDR3nt: TGTGCCTGGAGTAGACAGCCGAACACTGAAGCTTTCTTT
v_gene: TRBV12-5; d_gene: TRBD2; abundance: .; j_gene: TRBJ2-1; CDR3aa: CASGFASGINEQFF; CDR3nt: TGTGCTAGTGGTTTTGCTAGCGGGATCAATGAGCAGTTCTTC
v_gene: TRBV5-3; d_gene: TRBD1; abundance: .; j_gene: TRBJ1-1; CDR3aa: CARSLELREAGGNTEAFF; CDR3nt: TGTGCCAGAAGCTTGGAGCTCAGGGAGGCAGGGGGTAACACTGAAGCTTTCTTT
v_gene: TRBV9; d_gene: TRBD2; abundance: .; j_gene: TRBJ2-2; CDR3aa: CASNAGAGGNTGELFF; CDR3nt: TGTGCCAGTAATGCCGGAGCGGGAGGTAACACCGGGGAGCTGTTTTTT
v_gene: TRBV15; d_gene: TRBD1; abundance: .; j_gene: TRBJ2-2; CDR3aa: CATSRDRGQGELFF; CDR3nt: TGTGCCACCAGCAGAGACAGGGGGCAGGGGGAGCTGTTTTTT
v_gene: TRBV28; d_gene: TRBD1; abundance: .; j_gene: TRBJ1-5; CDR3aa: CASSLHLDRNQPQHF; CDR3nt: TGTGCCAGCAGTCTCCATTTGGACAGGAATCAGCCCCAGCATTTT
v_gene: TRBV7-8; d_gene: .; abundance: .; j_gene: TRBJ1-1; CDR3aa: CASSQTRGGKMNTEAFF; CDR3nt: TGTGCCAGCAGCCAGACGCGGGGGGGTAAAATGAACACTGAAGCTTTCTTT
v_gene: TRBV5-4; d_gene: .; abundance: .; j_gene: TRBJ2-7; CDR3aa: CASNSGESYEQYF; CDR3nt: TGTGCCAGCAATTCAGGGGAATCCTACGAGCAGTACTTC
v_gene: TRBV19; d_gene: .; abundance: .; j_gene: TRBJ1-5; CDR3aa: CASSTRGNQPQHF; CDR3nt: TGTGCCAGTAGTACGAGGGGGAATCAGCCCCAGCATTTT
v_gene: TRBV7-8; d_gene: TRBD2; abundance: .; j_gene: TRBJ2-7; CDR3aa: CASSLASGSSYEQYF; CDR3nt: TGTGCCAGCAGCCTGGCTAGCGGGAGCTCCTACGAGCAGTACTTC
v_gene: TRBV6-6; d_gene: .; abundance: .; j_gene: TRBJ1-3; CDR3aa: CASEGGSGNTIYF; CDR3nt: TGTGCCAGTGAAGGAGGCTCTGGAAACACCATATATTTT
v_gene: TRBV5-6; d_gene: .; abundance: .; j_gene: TRBJ1-2; CDR3aa: CASSFWGGRYGYTF; CDR3nt: TGTGCCAGCAGTTTTTGGGGGGGCCGATATGGCTACACCTTC
v_gene: TRBV14; d_gene: TRBD2; abundance: .; j_gene: TRBJ2-6; CDR3aa: CASSQGLADSTGANVLTF; CDR3nt: TGTGCCAGCAGCCAGGGACTAGCGGATTCAACTGGGGCCAACGTCCTGACTTTC
v_gene: TRBV28; d_gene: .; abundance: .; j_gene: TRBJ2-7; CDR3aa: CASKGRPLNRGGTYEQYF; CDR3nt: TGTGCCAGTAAAGGAAGGCCGCTGAACAGGGGAGGTACCTACGAGCAGTACTTC
v_gene: TRBV6-6; d_gene: TRBD1; abundance: .; j_gene: TRBJ1-5; CDR3aa: CASSTGTANQVQHF; CDR3nt: TGTGCCAGCAGTACCGGGACAGCTAATCAGGTCCAGCATTTT
v_gene: TRBV5-1; d_gene: .; abundance: once; j_gene: TRBJ2-2; CDR3aa: CASSNKDTANTGELFF; CDR3nt: TGCGCCAGCAGCAACAAGGACACGGCGAACACCGGGGAGCTGTTTTTT
v_gene: TRBV30; d_gene: .; abundance: .; j_gene: TRBJ2-3; CDR3aa: CAWSDSWDTQYF; CDR3nt: TGTGCCTGGAGCGACTCTTGGGATACGCAGTATTTT
v_gene: TRBV7-2; d_gene: TRBD2; abundance: .; j_gene: TRBJ2-7; CDR3aa: CASSQTSGTYEQYF; CDR3nt: TGTGCCAGCAGCCAAACTAGCGGAACCTACGAGCAGTACTTC
v_gene: TRBV7-8; d_gene: TRBD1; abundance: .; j_gene: TRBJ1-1; CDR3aa: CASSLIDRETEAFF; CDR3nt: TGTGCCAGCAGCTTGATCGACAGGGAAACTGAAGCTTTCTTT
v_gene: TRBV10-3; d_gene: .; abundance: .; j_gene: TRBJ2-5; CDR3aa: CAISESRGSGGETQYF; CDR3nt: TGTGCCATCAGTGAGTCGAGGGGTAGCGGAGGAGAGACCCAGTACTTC
v_gene: TRBV6-1; d_gene: .; abundance: .; j_gene: TRBJ2-7; CDR3aa: CAIDTGDGPYEQYF; CDR3nt: TGTGCCATAGACACGGGGGACGGACCCTACGAGCAGTACTTC
v_gene: TRBV30; d_gene: .; abundance: .; j_gene: TRBJ2-3; CDR3aa: CAWTPDSTDTQYF; CDR3nt: TGTGCCTGGACCCCAGATAGCACAGATACGCAGTATTTT
v_gene: TRBV6-1; d_gene: .; abundance: .; j_gene: TRBJ2-7; CDR3aa: CASSEWVGRGYEQYF; CDR3nt: TGTGCCAGCAGTGAATGGGTGGGAAGGGGCTACGAGCAGTACTTC
v_gene: TRBV5-1; d_gene: .; abundance: .; j_gene: TRBJ2-1; CDR3aa: CASSFTGRNNNEQFF; CDR3nt: TGCGCCAGCAGCTTTACCGGGAGAAACAACAATGAGCAGTTCTTC
v_gene: TRBV5-1; d_gene: TRBD2; abundance: .; j_gene: TRBJ2-2; CDR3aa: CASSGTLTNTGELFF; CDR3nt: TGCGCCTCAAGCGGGACGTTAACGAACACCGGGGAGCTGTTTTTT
v_gene: TRBV6-6; d_gene: .; abundance: .; j_gene: TRBJ1-5; CDR3aa: CASSYDGWQGSQPQHF; CDR3nt: TGTGCCAGCAGTTACGATGGCTGGCAGGGCAGTCAGCCCCAGCATTTT
v_gene: TRBV6-5; d_gene: TRBD1; abundance: .; j_gene: TRBJ2-2; CDR3aa: CASSYRGRQDTGELFF; CDR3nt: TGTGCCAGCAGCTACAGGGGACGACAGGACACCGGGGAGCTGTTTTTT
v_gene: TRBV6-1; d_gene: .; abundance: .; j_gene: TRBJ1-5; CDR3aa: CASSQVNHQPQHF; CDR3nt: TGTGCCAGCTCACAGGTTAACCATCAGCCCCAGCATTTT
v_gene: TRBV5-1; d_gene: TRBD1; abundance: .; j_gene: TRBJ1-4; CDR3aa: CASSLGQGATNEKLFF; CDR3nt: TGCGCCAGCAGCTTGGGACAGGGGGCAACTAATGAAAAACTGTTTTTT
v_gene: TRBV7-9; d_gene: TRBD1; abundance: .; j_gene: TRBJ1-1; CDR3aa: CASSFSGTGAAFF; CDR3nt: TGTGCCAGCAGCTTCTCCGGGACAGGGGCCGCTTTCTTT
v_gene: TRBV5-1; d_gene: TRBD1; abundance: .; j_gene: TRBJ2-5; CDR3aa: CASSLGGTGAQETQYF; CDR3nt: TGCGCCAGCAGCTTGGGGGGAACAGGGGCCCAAGAGACCCAGTACTTC
v_gene: TRBV5-6; d_gene: .; abundance: few; j_gene: TRBJ2-7; CDR3aa: CASSLTGLLEQYF; CDR3nt: TGTGCCAGCAGCTTGACAGGGTTGCTGGAGCAGTACTTC
v_gene: TRBV15; d_gene: TRBD1; abundance: .; j_gene: TRBJ1-5; CDR3aa: CATSRGTGQGRNQPQHF; CDR3nt: TGTGCCACCAGCAGAGGAACGGGACAGGGAAGGAATCAGCCCCAGCATTTT
v_gene: TRBV29-1; d_gene: TRBD2; abundance: .; j_gene: TRBJ2-2; CDR3aa: CSAGGLAGNTGELFF; CDR3nt: TGCAGCGCCGGAGGACTAGCGGGGAACACCGGGGAGCTGTTTTTT
v_gene: TRBV27; d_gene: TRBD2; abundance: .; j_gene: TRBJ2-7; CDR3aa: CASSFSAGALTYEQYF; CDR3nt: TGTGCCAGCAGTTTTTCGGCGGGAGCGCTGACCTACGAGCAGTACTTC
v_gene: TRBV29-1; d_gene: .; abundance: .; j_gene: TRBJ2-5; CDR3aa: CSVGNFGGLQETQYF; CDR3nt: TGCAGCGTTGGGAATTTCGGGGGATTGCAAGAGACCCAGTACTTC
v_gene: TRBV5-6; d_gene: .; abundance: .; j_gene: TRBJ1-1; CDR3aa: CASSLPPPYMNTEAFF; CDR3nt: TGTGCCAGCAGCTTACCGCCGCCTTACATGAACACTGAAGCTTTCTTT
v_gene: TRBV29-1; d_gene: .; abundance: .; j_gene: TRBJ1-2; CDR3aa: CSVEDRDIQYGYTF; CDR3nt: TGCAGCGTTGAAGATCGGGACATCCAATATGGCTACACCTTC
v_gene: TRBV19; d_gene: TRBD1; abundance: .; j_gene: TRBJ1-4; CDR3aa: CASRQGEATNEKLFF; CDR3nt: TGTGCCAGTAGACAGGGGGAGGCAACTAATGAAAAACTGTTTTTT
v_gene: TRBV13; d_gene: TRBD2; abundance: .; j_gene: TRBJ2-3; CDR3aa: CASSLAWTSGSTDTQYF; CDR3nt: TGTGCCAGCAGCTTAGCTTGGACTAGCGGGAGCACAGATACGCAGTATTTT
v_gene: TRBV18; d_gene: .; abundance: .; j_gene: TRBJ1-2; CDR3aa: CASSQNKQEIDGYTF; CDR3nt: TGTGCCAGCTCACAAAACAAACAGGAGATTGATGGCTACACCTTC
v_gene: TRBV30; d_gene: .; abundance: .; j_gene: TRBJ2-7; CDR3aa: CAWAPPRDAYEQYF; CDR3nt: TGTGCCTGGGCCCCCCCCAGGGATGCCTACGAGCAGTACTTC
v_gene: TRBV19; d_gene: .; abundance: .; j_gene: TRBJ1-5; CDR3aa: CARLTHFDSLNQPQHF; CDR3nt: TGTGCCAGACTGACTCATTTCGACAGCCTCAATCAGCCCCAGCATTTT
v_gene: TRBV10-1; d_gene: TRBD1; abundance: .; j_gene: TRBJ2-7; CDR3aa: CASSPQGDEQYF; CDR3nt: TGCGCCAGCAGCCCCCAGGGGGACGAGCAGTACTTC
v_gene: TRBV5-1; d_gene: .; abundance: .; j_gene: TRBJ1-2; CDR3aa: CASSFEGQSYGYTF; CDR3nt: TGCGCCAGCAGTTTTGAAGGACAGAGCTATGGCTACACCTTC
v_gene: TRBV28; d_gene: TRBD1; abundance: .; j_gene: TRBJ1-1; CDR3aa: CASRGFSTGASGEAFF; CDR3nt: TGTGCCAGCAGAGGGTTTTCGACAGGGGCCTCGGGGGAGGCTTTCTTT
v_gene: TRBV21-1; d_gene: .; abundance: .; j_gene: TRBJ2-3; CDR3aa: CASSEKRGSGTGGTDTQYF; CDR3nt: TGTGCCAGCAGCGAAAAAAGGGGGTCCGGGACAGGGGGCACAGATACGCAGTATTTT
v_gene: TRBV5-1; d_gene: .; abundance: .; j_gene: TRBJ2-7; CDR3aa: CASSPTSPTAGLAYEQYF; CDR3nt: TGCGCCAGCAGCCCCACCAGTCCCACGGCGGGTCTGGCCTACGAGCAGTACTTC
v_gene: TRBV19; d_gene: TRBD1; abundance: .; j_gene: TRBJ1-5; CDR3aa: CASSMGRTGEQPQHF; CDR3nt: TGTGCCAGTAGTATGGGAAGAACAGGGGAACAGCCCCAGCATTTT
v_gene: TRBV7-3; d_gene: .; abundance: .; j_gene: TRBJ1-1; CDR3aa: CASSLSGADPSVEAFF; CDR3nt: TGTGCCAGCAGCTTAAGTGGGGCAGACCCTTCCGTTGAAGCTTTCTTT
v_gene: TRBV5-6; d_gene: .; abundance: .; j_gene: TRBJ1-2; CDR3aa: CASSLGQENGYTF; CDR3nt: TGTGCCAGCAGCTTGGGCCAGGAAAATGGCTACACCTTC
v_gene: TRBV19; d_gene: .; abundance: .; j_gene: TRBJ2-7; CDR3aa: CASSREVSSYEQYF; CDR3nt: TGTGCCAGTAGTAGGGAGGTATCCTCCTACGAGCAGTACTTC
v_gene: TRBV21-1; d_gene: .; abundance: .; j_gene: TRBJ2-7; CDR3aa: CASSKVCGLEGEQYF; CDR3nt: TGTGCCAGCAGCAAAGTGTGCGGGCTAGAAGGCGAGCAGTACTTC
v_gene: TRBV11-2; d_gene: TRBD2; abundance: once; j_gene: TRBJ2-3; CDR3aa: CASSPRTSANTDTQYF; CDR3nt: TGTGCCAGCAGCCCCCGGACTAGCGCCAACACAGATACGCAGTATTTT
v_gene: TRBV19; d_gene: TRBD1; abundance: .; j_gene: TRBJ1-5; CDR3aa: CASSISGGQGGTQPQHF; CDR3nt: TGTGCCAGTAGTATATCCGGGGGACAGGGGGGAACTCAGCCCCAGCATTTT